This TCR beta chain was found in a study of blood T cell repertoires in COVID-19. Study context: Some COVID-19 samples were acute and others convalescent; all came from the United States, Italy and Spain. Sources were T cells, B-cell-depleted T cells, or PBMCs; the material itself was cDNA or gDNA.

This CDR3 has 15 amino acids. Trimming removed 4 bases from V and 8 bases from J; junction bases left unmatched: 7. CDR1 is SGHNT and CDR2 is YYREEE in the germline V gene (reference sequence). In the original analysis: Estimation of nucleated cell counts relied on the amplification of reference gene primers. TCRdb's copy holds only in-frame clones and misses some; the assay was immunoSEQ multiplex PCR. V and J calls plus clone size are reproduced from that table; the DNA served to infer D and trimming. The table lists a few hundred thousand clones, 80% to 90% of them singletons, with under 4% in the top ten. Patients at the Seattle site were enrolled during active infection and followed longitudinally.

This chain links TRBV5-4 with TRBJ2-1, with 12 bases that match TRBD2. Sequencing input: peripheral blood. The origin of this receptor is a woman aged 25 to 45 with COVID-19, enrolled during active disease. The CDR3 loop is CASSTGLAGNDEQFF. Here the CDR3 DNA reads TGTGCCAGCAGCACCGGACTAGCGGGGAACGATGAGCAGTTCTTC.